This is a list of T cell receptor beta chains from one sample in a study of a mutant IDH1 vaccine in newly diagnosed glioma. Libraries were prepared by immunoSEQ multiplex PCR; TCRdb keeps only in-frame clonotypes and omits some of them. Among tens of thousands of clones, over 70% were seen once, and the ten largest hold around 6.6%. These receptors lack a known antigen. The sequenced sample was PBMCs, obtained from a glioma patient whose treatment included an IDH1 peptide vaccine. These receptors all stem from a woman between 40 and 50 years old with glioma. Some clones in this sample may be carry-over from other donors' samples. CDR3s include the opening cysteine and the closing phenylalanine or tryptophan. The order of the fields is V gene, clone size, J gene, D gene, CDR3 protein, CDR3 DNA. D genes are given only for firm matches. Some rows have no size entry. The others give once, few or many, or a class for an expanded clone.

TRBV5-1,.,TRBJ2-7,.,CASSLKNGPYEQYF,TGCGCCAGCAGCCTGAAAAACGGGCCCTACGAGCAGTACTTC
TRBV29-1,.,TRBJ2-1,.,CSAGEGNEQFF,TGCAGCGCCGGCGAGGGGAATGAGCAGTTCTTC
TRBV5-1,.,TRBJ2-2,.,CASSLGAVPTGELFF,TGCGCCAGCAGCTTGGGGGCGGTTCCCACCGGGGAGCTGTTTTTT
TRBV6-5,.,TRBJ1-3,TRBD1,CASSYSTGGTGNTIYF,TGTGCCAGCAGTTACTCGACAGGGGGGACGGGAAACACCATATATTTT
TRBV4-1,.,TRBJ2-1,TRBD2,CASSPIGLAHEQFF,TGCGCCAGCAGCCCTATTGGACTAGCCCATGAGCAGTTCTTC
TRBV5-5,few,TRBJ1-1,.,CASSLVGSTAEAFF,TGTGCCAGCAGCTTGGTGGGGTCTACGGCTGAAGCTTTCTTT
TRBV27,.,TRBJ2-7,.,CASRQGYEQYF,TGTGCCAGCAGACAGGGCTACGAGCAGTACTTC
TRBV7-2,few,TRBJ1-2,.,CASRAGWGGEANYGYTF,TGTGCCAGCCGGGCGGGGTGGGGTGGAGAGGCTAACTATGGCTACACCTTC
TRBV9,once,TRBJ1-5,.,CASSDRAGGFQPQHF,TGTGCCAGCAGCGACCGGGCAGGTGGATTTCAGCCCCAGCATTTT
TRBV4-3,.,TRBJ1-5,.,CASSQLRDGNQPQHF,TGCGCCAGCAGCCAACTCCGGGACGGAAATCAGCCCCAGCATTTT
TRBV7-2,.,TRBJ2-7,TRBD2,CASSFQTSGASEQYF,TGTGCCAGCAGCTTCCAGACTAGCGGGGCGTCAGAGCAGTACTTC
TRBV27,.,TRBJ1-2,.,CASSWDPGYGYTF,TGTGCCAGCAGTTGGGACCCCGGCTATGGCTACACCTTC
TRBV5-4,.,TRBJ2-5,TRBD1,CAGRDGGTGQETQYF,TGTGCCGGCAGAGACGGGGGGACAGGGCAAGAGACCCAGTACTTC
TRBV4-3,.,TRBJ1-4,TRBD1,CASSLSQGDNEKLFF,TGCGCCAGCAGCCTTTCCCAGGGGGATAATGAAAAACTGTTTTTT
TRBV7-2,.,TRBJ2-5,.,CASSLGGVSETQYF,TGTGCCAGCAGCTTAGGGGGGGTGTCGGAGACCCAGTACTTC
TRBV7-9,.,TRBJ1-1,.,CASSRLQGQRTPEAFF,TGTGCCAGCAGCCGGCTCCAAGGACAGCGGACCCCTGAAGCTTTCTTT
TRBV6-6,.,TRBJ1-4,.,CASFGATNEKLFF,TGTGCCAGTTTTGGGGCTACTAATGAAAAACTGTTTTTT
TRBV11-2,once,TRBJ1-2,.,CASRGTGIYGYTF,TGTGCCAGCAGGGGAACAGGGATCTATGGCTACACCTTC
TRBV1,.,TRBJ1-1,.,CTSNSFWLQGLRDTEAFF,TGCACCAGCAACAGTTTCTGGTTACAGGGCTTAAGGGACACTGAAGCTTTCTTT
TRBV7-9,.,TRBJ2-7,.,CASSFHRQGPEQYF,TGTGCCAGCAGCTTCCATAGGCAGGGGCCCGAGCAGTACTTC
TRBV9,once,TRBJ1-1,.,CASSAHSGRLNTEAFF,TGTGCCAGCAGCGCCCACTCAGGTCGGTTGAACACTGAAGCTTTCTTT
TRBV19,.,TRBJ1-1,.,CASSISAGANTEAFF,TGTGCCAGTAGTATCTCTGCAGGGGCTAACACTGAAGCTTTCTTT
TRBV5-5,.,TRBJ1-1,.,CASRLDLNTEAFF,TGTGCCAGCAGGTTGGACCTGAACACTGAAGCTTTCTTT
TRBV28,.,TRBJ1-2,TRBD1,CASSLLAGGGYTF,TGTGCCAGCAGTTTACTTGCAGGGGGTGGCTACACCTTC
TRBV19,.,TRBJ1-4,TRBD1,CASSIGTGTTNEKLFF,TGTGCCAGTAGTATCGGGACAGGCACAACTAATGAAAAACTGTTTTTT
TRBV30,.,TRBJ1-1,.,CAWSLRTGAEAFF,TGTGCCTGGAGTCTTAGGACCGGGGCTGAAGCTTTCTTT
TRBV29-1,.,TRBJ2-2,.,CSVERMNTGELFF,TGCAGCGTTGAACGGATGAACACCGGGGAGCTGTTTTTT
TRBV6-1,.,TRBJ2-2,.,CASSDPLRGRRAGELFF,TGTGCCAGCAGTGACCCGTTAAGGGGGAGAAGGGCCGGGGAGCTGTTTTTT
TRBV4-1,.,TRBJ1-5,.,CASSSTGTYSNQPQHF,TGCGCCAGCAGCTCCACAGGGACCTATAGCAATCAGCCCCAGCATTTT
TRBV15,.,TRBJ1-3,.,CATSRDTGLAGNTIYF,TGTGCCACCAGCAGAGATACGGGGTTGGCTGGAAACACCATATATTTT
TRBV7-2,.,TRBJ1-1,TRBD1,CASSANRGRGTEAFF,TGTGCCAGCAGCGCTAACAGGGGAAGGGGGACTGAAGCTTTCTTT
TRBV4-3,few,TRBJ1-2,.,CASSQENIAYGYTF,TGCGCCAGCAGCCAAGAAAACATCGCGTATGGCTACACCTTC
TRBV6-1,.,TRBJ2-2,.,CASRTNTGELFF,TGTGCCAGCAGGACGAACACCGGGGAGCTGTTTTTT
TRBV6-5,.,TRBJ1-2,TRBD1,CASSYRGQGSYGYTF,TGTGCCAGCAGTTACAGGGGACAGGGGAGCTATGGCTACACCTTC
TRBV9,once,TRBJ2-1,.,CASSVTYNEQFF,TGTGCCAGCAGCGTAACTTACAATGAGCAGTTCTTC
TRBV6-5,.,TRBJ2-3,.,CASTLTGGRTDTQYF,TGTGCCAGCACCCTAACGGGGGGCCGGACAGATACGCAGTATTTT
TRBV7-6,few,TRBJ2-5,.,CASSLVGAEETQYF,TGTGCCAGCAGCTTAGTGGGGGCGGAGGAGACCCAGTACTTC
TRBV7-8,few,TRBJ1-3,.,CASSTLQGTGNTIYF,TGTGCCAGCAGCACTCTACAGGGTACTGGAAACACCATATATTTT
TRBV30,.,TRBJ1-4,.,CAWSPLGGESEKLFF,TGTGCCTGGAGTCCCTTAGGCGGGGAAAGTGAAAAACTGTTTTTT
TRBV27,.,TRBJ2-5,TRBD2,CASSLVPSGGSRETQYF,TGTGCCAGCAGTTTAGTCCCTAGCGGGGGGTCCCGAGAGACCCAGTACTTC
TRBV5-1,once,TRBJ2-1,.,CASSPVGRQRGDEQFF,TGCGCCAGCAGCCCTGTGGGCCGACAAAGGGGGGATGAGCAGTTCTTC
TRBV4-2,.,TRBJ2-4,.,CASSQSLVAKNIQYF,TGTGCCAGCAGCCAGTCCCTTGTAGCCAAAAACATTCAGTACTTC